Described below is a single TCR beta chain sequence and its context. J was trimmed by 2 bases and V by 2 bases; bases with no gene match: 5. Germline values: CDR1 LNHDA, CDR2 SQIVND (reference sequence). The CDR3 contains 15 residues. The data were obtained in a study of blood T cell repertoires in COVID-19. Study context: Donors in the United States, Italy and Spain gave samples during acute or convalescent COVID-19. Nucleic acid was either cDNA or gDNA, and it came from T cells, B-cell-depleted T cells, or PBMCs.

Authors' analysis steps: Quantification of nucleated cells was approximated via reference gene primer amplification. Data came from immunoSEQ multiplex PCR; TCRdb stores just in-frame clones and leaves some out. V, J and clone size are those of that table, while D and trimming were read from the DNA. This table has about 180,000 clones, more than 70% appearing once. The specimen was peripheral blood. The clonotype comes from a man aged 18 to 29 with active or convalescent COVID-19. The chain employs TRBV19 and TRBJ2-7, with 8 bases that match TRBD2. CDR3 DNA: TGTGCCAGTAGTATACAAGCGGGAGCCGCCTACGAGCAGTACTTC. Amino acid sequence: CASSIQAGAAYEQYF.